This passage covers 30 T cell receptor beta chains from one sample sequenced in a study of spatial heterogeneity in lung cancer. These receptors have no known antigen. Time point here: sample taken at primary tumor resection. General observations from the study: Mutation counts in tumors were tracked by counts of expanded intratumoral alpha and beta TCRs.

TCRdb fed the 5' RACE reads into MiXCR, producing one record per CDR3 protein. The sample holds around 6,000 distinct CDR3 sequences, about 14% seen once. The sequencing used lung tumor tissue, collected at surgery. These receptors all come from a male donor with early-stage non-small cell lung cancer.

This clonotype rates as medium-sized. A library prepared for alpha chains yielded this beta chain as an off-target read; its size is of little meaning. The rearrangement uses TRBV6-6 and TRBJ1-2, with D perhaps matching TRBD1 (6 bases). The germline V and J ends were trimmed by 7 bases and 5 bases, with 17 bases remaining between them. This CDR3 spans 14 amino acids. Germline V gene lookup returns CDR1 MNHNY and CDR2 SVGAGI (reference sequence). Written as DNA, the CDR3 is TGTGCCAGCACTAGACAGGAACTAAATTATGGCTACACCTTC. This codes for CASTRQELNYGYTF.

By its share, this clonotype is medium-sized (0.01 to 0.1%). This beta chain is a stray read from a library made for alpha chains; its abundance is not meaningful. The genes are TRBV7-2 and TRBJ2-5; no definite D call. The CDR3 runs 12 residues. The V gene's germline CDR1 is SGHTA and CDR2 FQGNSA. The V and J ends lost 4 bases and 5 bases respectively, with 8 bases between them. In nucleotides, the CDR3 is TGTGCCAGCAGCTCGTACGGCGAGACCCAGTACTTC. Amino acid sequence: CASSSYGETQYF.

The sample holds a few counts of this clonotype. With the library built for alpha chains, this beta chain is off target and its frequency is not meaningful. The chain carries TRBV28 and TRBJ2-1, with 10 bases identical to TRBD2. The CDR3 has 17 amino acids. Germline assignment: CDR1 MDHEN and CDR2 SYDVKM. Unmatched junction bases numbered 11, after V lost 6 bases and J lost 3 bases. The CDR3 region is CASRAASGGESYNEQFF. CDR3 DNA: TGTGCCAGCAGAGCCGCTAGCGGGGGAGAGAGCTACAATGAGCAGTTCTTC.

This clonotype was detected many times. Found in a library prepared for alpha chains, this beta chain is an off-target read, and its abundance has little meaning. V and J are TRBV2 and TRBJ1-1; D is unresolved. The CDR3 consists of 13 residues. Germline-derived CDR1 and CDR2 are SNHLY and FYNNEI. V lost 4 bases and J lost 1, with 7 bases in between. The CDR3 loop reads CASSVRQNTEAFF. CDR3 bases: TGTGCCAGCAGTGTAAGGCAGAACACTGAAGCTTTCTTT.

Sample share makes this clonotype medium-sized. This beta chain was picked up by a library intended for alpha chains and is off target, so its count carries little meaning. The chain carries TRBV28 and TRBJ2-7, with D tentatively TRBD2 (5 bases). The germline gives CDR1 MDHEN, CDR2 SYDVKM. Trimming took off 2 bases at V and 4 bases at J, with 15 bases between the two ends. This CDR3 has 15 amino acids. The CDR3 nucleotides are TGTGCCAGCAGTTTAGATGGGGTTGGAGGATACGAGCAGTACTTC. Protein: CASSLDGVGGYEQYF.

Concerning this clonotype itself: This beta chain was picked up by a library intended for alpha chains and is off target, so its count carries little meaning. This chain connects TRBV9 to TRBJ2-2, with D perhaps assigned TRBD1 or TRBD2 (5 bases each). This CDR3 is built from 15 residues. Per the germline V gene, CDR1 is SGDLS and CDR2 is YYNGEE. Trimming took off 1 base at V and 2 bases at J, with 9 bases between the two ends. DNA for the CDR3: TGTGCCAGCAGCGTAATAGGGGACAACACCGGGGAGCTGTTTTTT. Protein product: CASSVIGDNTGELFF.

Judged by abundance, this clonotype is medium-sized. This beta chain is an unintended read in a library built for alpha chains; its size means little. The chain uses TRBV10-3 and TRBJ2-3, with 7 bases identical to TRBD2. With 5 bases clipped from V and 6 bases from J, the junction kept 5 bases outside the gene matches. Germline values: CDR1 ENHRY, CDR2 SYGVKD. This CDR3 spans 13 amino acids. The CDR3 coding sequence is TGTGCCATCAGTTCGGCCGGGAGGGATACGCAGTATTTT. This translates into CAISSAGRDTQYF.

This clonotype showed up many times. This beta chain lies outside the target of a library built for alpha chains; its clone size means little. This chain joins TRBV5-1 and TRBJ2-7; tentatively, D is TRBD2 (5 bases). This CDR3 is built from 13 residues. Trimming shortened V by 4 bases and J by 3 bases, and 11 bases separated the two germline ends. Germline V CDR1 and CDR2: SGHRS, YFSETQ. CDR3 in DNA: TGCGCCAGCAGCCTAACCGGGGACTACGAGCAGTACTTC. Translated: CASSLTGDYEQYF.

This clonotype was seen more than once but under ten times. With the library built for alpha chains, this beta chain is off target and its frequency is not meaningful. The chain has TRBV6-5 and TRBJ2-5, with 8 nucleotides matching TRBD2. Germline loops: CDR1 MNHEY, CDR2 SVGAGI. The CDR3 runs 16 residues. J was trimmed by 5 bases and V by 7 bases; bases with no gene match: 15. The CDR3 loop is CASTASQRERGETQYF. CDR3 nucleotide sequence: TGTGCCAGCACCGCCTCCCAGCGGGAGAGGGGTGAGACCCAGTACTTC.

This clonotype is labeled medium-sized. In a library made to pick up alpha chains, this beta chain is a stray read with a size that means little. This chain links TRBV27 with TRBJ1-5, with D possibly being TRBD1 (5 bases). The CDR3 sequence is 13 residues long. Germline V gene data show CDR1 as MNHEY and CDR2 as SMNVEV (reference sequence). The V end was cut by 4 bases, the J end by 6 bases, with 10 bases between. CDR3 in amino acids: CASSSAGGQPQHF. The DNA of the CDR3 is TGTGCCAGCAGTTCCGCGGGGGGTCAGCCCCAGCATTTT.

For this clonotype: A library prepared for alpha chains yielded this beta chain as an off-target read; its size is of little meaning. This chain links TRBV28 with TRBJ2-7; TRBD2 agrees at 14 bases. Per germline, CDR1 MDHEN and CDR2 SYDVKM. This CDR3 spans 16 amino acids. The ends lost 5 bases at V and 4 bases at J; junction bases unmatched: 7. The CDR3 DNA reads TGTGCCAGCAGTCCGGGACTAGCGGGAGCTTTTTACGAGCAGTACTTC. Translated, it gives CASSPGLAGAFYEQYF.

In regard to this clonotype: This beta chain lies outside the target of a library built for alpha chains; its clone size means little. The rearrangement joins TRBV7-2 to TRBJ2-4; 9 bases fit TRBD2. The CDR3 has 15 amino acids. Trimming took 4 bases from V and 6 from J; bases not matched to a gene: 7. Germline values: CDR1 SGHTA, CDR2 FQGNSA. CDR3 in amino acids: CASSSETSGRNIQYF. CDR3 nucleotide sequence: TGTGCCAGCAGCTCAGAGACTAGCGGTAGAAACATTCAGTACTTC.

At least ten counts were recorded for this clonotype. A library prepared for alpha chains yielded this beta chain as an off-target read; its size is of little meaning. The chain is built from TRBV27 and TRBJ2-1; D might be TRBD2 (6 bases). The CDR3 spans 15 residues. CDR1 is MNHEY, CDR2 SMNVEV, per germline (reference sequence). The V gene lost 2 bases and the J gene lost 5 bases, with 13 bases spanning the gap. The CDR3 DNA reads TGTGCCAGCAGTTTACAGACCCCGGGGGACAATGAGCAGTTCTTC. Its protein product is CASSLQTPGDNEQFF.

This clonotype is deemed medium-sized. Being off target in a library aimed at alpha chains, this beta chain has a size of little meaning. The chain recombines TRBV30 with TRBJ2-5; TRBD2 agrees at 9 bases. Looked up from germline, CDR1 is GTSNPN and CDR2 is SVGIG (reference sequence). The CDR3 has 14 residues. Losses at the gene ends were 5 bases for V and 4 bases for J; bases not matched to a gene: 8. Here the CDR3 DNA reads TGTGCCTGGGGGCGGGGGGGAGTAGGAGAGACCCAGTACTTC. It is translated as CAWGRGGVGETQYF. The entire variable domain, with the rest obtained from reference TRBV30 and TRBJ2-5, is as follows: SQTIHQWPATLVQPVGSPLSLECTVEGTSNPNLYWYRQAAGRGLQLLFYSVGIGQISSEVPQNLSASRPQDRQFILSSKKLLLSDSGFYLCAWGRGGVGETQYFGPGTRLLVL.

Details on this clonotype: This beta chain was picked up by a library intended for alpha chains and is off target, so its count carries little meaning. V gene TRBV28 combines with J gene TRBJ2-7; 7 nucleotides agree with TRBD2. Germline V gives CDR1 MDHEN, CDR2 SYDVKM. The CDR3 runs to 14 residues. V lost 5 bases and J lost 2; bases outside the gene matches: 6. CDR3 sequence (DNA): TGTGCCAGCAGTATCCTAGCGGTTACCTACGAGCAGTACTTC. This sequence encodes CASSILAVTYEQYF.

Of note for this clonotype: This beta chain turned up in a library designed for alpha chains; as an off-target read, its abundance says little. This chain uses TRBV30 with TRBJ1-2, with a possible D match to TRBD1 (5 bases). Germline V gene data show CDR1 as GTSNPN and CDR2 as SVGIG (reference sequence). V shed 2 bases and J shed 2 bases, with 15 bases lying between them. The CDR3 length is 15 residues. CDR3 DNA: TGTGCCTGGAGTCCGGGGACCGCTCAAAACTATGGCTACACCTTC. It yields the protein CAWSPGTAQNYGYTF.

Regarding this clonotype: Because the library targeted alpha chains, this beta chain is an off-target read whose size means little. The chain links TRBV10-3 to TRBJ2-1, with 8 bases aligning to TRBD1. Looked up from germline, CDR1 is ENHRY and CDR2 is SYGVKD. CDR3 length: 16 amino acids. V shed 1 base and J 7 bases; nucleotides not matched to a gene: 9. The CDR3 DNA sequence: TGTGCCATCAGTGAGTTAGGACAGGGCTTCAGGAATGAGCAGTTCTTC. Translating gives CAISELGQGFRNEQFF.

This clonotype is classed as medium-sized. This beta chain represents an off-target read in a library built for alpha chains; its size is of limited meaning. The J gene is TRBJ2-2, the V gene TRBV2; the D is unclear. Deletions cut 6 bases from V and 4 bases from J, with 3 bases between. The CDR3 has 11 residues. The V gene's germline CDR1 is SNHLY and CDR2 FYNNEI. The CDR3 loop is CASSLTGELFF. Here the CDR3 DNA reads TGTGCCAGCAGCCTCACCGGGGAGCTGTTTTTT.

Judged by abundance, this clonotype is medium-sized. This beta chain is off target for a library built for alpha chains, so its abundance means little. The genes are TRBV6-5 and TRBJ2-5; D possibly matches TRBD1 or TRBD2 (6 bases each). The CDR3 sequence is 15 residues long. The germline gives CDR1 MNHEY, CDR2 SVGAGI. V was shortened by 6 bases and J by 4 bases, with 18 bases between the two germline ends. CDR3 protein: CASRAPAEGGETQYF. In DNA, the CDR3 is TGTGCCAGCAGGGCCCCTGCGGAGGGGGGAGAGACCCAGTACTTC.

This clonotype is medium-sized (0.01 to 0.1%) in the sample. The size of this beta chain means little, since it is a stray read in a library made for alpha chains. The chain employs TRBV4-3 and TRBJ2-3; TRBD2 aligns across 11 bases. CDR3 length: 16 residues. Trimming at V came to 0 bases and at J to 6 bases, leaving 5 bases not matched to a gene. Germline V gene lookup returns CDR1 LGHNA and CDR2 YSLEER. Here the CDR3 DNA reads TGCGCCAGCAGCCAAGAGGCTAGCGGGGGGAGTGATACGCAGTATTTT. Translated, it gives CASSQEASGGSDTQYF.

Comment on this clonotype: As an off-target read in a library built for alpha chains, this beta chain has a frequency of little significance. The J gene is TRBJ2-3, the V gene TRBV19; no reliable D call. The CDR3 runs to 15 residues. CDR1 is LNHDA, CDR2 SQIVND, per germline (reference sequence). With 1 base removed from V and 0 bases from J, the gap between germline ends came to 8 bases. The CDR3 sequence is CASSIGVSSTDTQYF. DNA of the CDR3: TGTGCCAGTAGTATAGGAGTCAGCAGCACAGATACGCAGTATTTT.

This clonotype was seen at least ten times. This beta chain is off target for a library built for alpha chains, so its abundance means little. V and J are TRBV2 and TRBJ2-3; 11 nucleotides line up with TRBD1. This CDR3 region has 16 residues. Germline-derived CDR1 and CDR2 are SNHLY and FYNNEI. Trimming took 6 bases from V and 6 from J; bases not matched to a gene: 11. The CDR3 loop reads CASRGQGASWGDTQYF. In DNA, the CDR3 is TGTGCCAGCAGAGGACAGGGGGCTTCATGGGGGGATACGCAGTATTTT.

This clonotype is judged large. This beta chain represents an off-target read in a library built for alpha chains; its size is of limited meaning. The gene calls are TRBV6-9 and TRBJ2-3; 9 bases are shared with TRBD1. Germline CDR1 reads MNHGY; CDR2 reads SVAAGI. The CDR3 has 15 residues. The J segment lost 0 bases and the V segment lost 6 bases, leaving 4 bases of the junction unmatched. Here the CDR3 DNA reads TGTGCCAGCAGGGAACAGGGGGCGAGCACAGATACGCAGTATTTT. Residues: CASREQGASTDTQYF.

In its sample, this clonotype is medium-sized. Because the library targeted alpha chains, this beta chain is an off-target read whose size means little. V and J are TRBV7-8 and TRBJ1-1, with D hard to call. Per germline, CDR1 SGHVS and CDR2 FQNEAQ. Trimming pared 5 bases from V and 5 bases from J, leaving 9 bases between. The CDR3 covers 12 residues. The CDR3 is CASSAVATEAFF. The CDR3 bases are TGTGCCAGCAGCGCAGTAGCGACTGAAGCTTTCTTT.

This clonotype appeared a few times. Since it is a stray read in a library aimed at alpha chains, this beta chain has a size that is not meaningful. The rearrangement joins TRBV7-3 to TRBJ1-1; 9 bases line up with TRBD1. The V gene's germline CDR1 is SGHTA and CDR2 FQGTGA. The length of the CDR3 is 15 residues. Losses at the gene ends were 5 bases for V and 5 bases for J; bases not matched to a gene: 9. The CDR3 region is CASSATGGRPTEAFF. CDR3 nucleotides: TGTGCCAGCAGCGCGACAGGGGGAAGGCCTACTGAAGCTTTCTTT.

This clonotype is medium-sized within its sample. A library prepared for alpha chains yielded this beta chain as an off-target read; its size is of little meaning. This sequence joins TRBV27 and TRBJ1-1; D ambiguous. The CDR3 length is 14 residues. Trimming shortened V by 5 bases and J by 2 bases, and 12 bases separated the two germline ends. Germline CDR1 is MNHEY and CDR2 is SMNVEV (reference sequence). CDR3 DNA: TGTGCCAGCAGTCCCAGATTTGACAACACTGAAGCTTTCTTT. Amino acid sequence: CASSPRFDNTEAFF.

By share of the sample, this clonotype is medium-sized. Within a library made for alpha chains, this beta chain is off target, and its count is uninformative. The rearrangement links TRBV5-1 to TRBJ2-2; a possible D gene is TRBD2 (5 bases). Germline V gene sequence: CDR1 SGHRS, CDR2 YFSETQ. With 1 base removed from V and 1 base from J, the gap between germline ends came to 14 bases. CDR3 length: 17 residues. This CDR3 is CASSLNPSGENTGELFF. In DNA, the CDR3 is TGCGCCAGCAGCTTGAACCCTTCCGGGGAGAACACCGGGGAGCTGTTTTTT.

This clonotype is labeled as medium-sized. Being off target in a library aimed at alpha chains, this beta chain has a size of little meaning. This chain uses TRBV3-1 with TRBJ1-2; 8 bases are shared with TRBD1. CDR1 is LGHDT, CDR2 YNNKEL, per germline (reference sequence). Losses at the gene ends were 4 bases for V and 7 bases for J; bases not matched to a gene: 8. This CDR3 is 14 amino acids long. The CDR3 DNA sequence: TGTGCCAGCAGCCTTGGACAGGGCGTTTCTGGCTACACCTTC. It specifies CASSLGQGVSGYTF. The full variable domain, completed using reference TRBV3-1 and TRBJ1-2, is DTAVSQTPKYLVTQMGNDKSIKCEQNLGHDTMYWYKQDSKKFLKIMFSYNNKELIINETVPNRFSPKSPDKAHLNLHINSLELGDSAVYFCASSLGQGVSGYTFGSGTRLTVV.

This clonotype is medium-sized. As an off-target read in a library built for alpha chains, this beta chain has a frequency of little significance. The J gene is TRBJ1-4, the V gene TRBV3-1, with 9 nucleotides matching TRBD1. V shed 5 bases, J shed 7 bases, and the junction held 5 bases outside the gene matches. This CDR3 has 14 residues. Germline assignment: CDR1 LGHDT and CDR2 YNNKEL (reference sequence). The CDR3 nucleotides read TGTGCCAGCAGCACCCGGACAGGGGCTGAAAAACTGTTTTTT. Amino acids: CASSTRTGAEKLFF.

By proportion, this clonotype is medium-sized. In a library made to pick up alpha chains, this beta chain is a stray read with a size that means little. The J gene is TRBJ1-5, the V gene TRBV6-1; 10 bases align to TRBD1. Looked up from germline, CDR1 is MNHNS and CDR2 is SASEGT. The CDR3 runs to 15 residues. V trimming: 6 bases; J trimming: 6 bases; junction bases outside the gene matches: 8. The CDR3 nucleotides read TGTGCCAGCAGCTCAACCGGGACAGGGGTTCAGCCCCAGCATTTT. Protein sequence: CASSSTGTGVQPQHF.